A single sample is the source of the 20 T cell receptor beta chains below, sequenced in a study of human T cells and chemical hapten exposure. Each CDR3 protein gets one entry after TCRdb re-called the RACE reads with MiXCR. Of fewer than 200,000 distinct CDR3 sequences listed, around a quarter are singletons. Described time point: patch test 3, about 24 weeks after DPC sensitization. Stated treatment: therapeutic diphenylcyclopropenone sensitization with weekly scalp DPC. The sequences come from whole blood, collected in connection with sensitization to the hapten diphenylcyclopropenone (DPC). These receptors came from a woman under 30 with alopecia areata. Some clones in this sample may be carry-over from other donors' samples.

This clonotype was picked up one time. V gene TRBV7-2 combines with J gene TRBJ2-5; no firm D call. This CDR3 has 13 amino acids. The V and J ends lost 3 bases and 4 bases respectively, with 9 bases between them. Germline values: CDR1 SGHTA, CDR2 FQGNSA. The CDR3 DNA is TGTGCCAGCAGCTTTGCCGGGCCAGAGACCCAGTACTTC. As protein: CASSFAGPETQYF.

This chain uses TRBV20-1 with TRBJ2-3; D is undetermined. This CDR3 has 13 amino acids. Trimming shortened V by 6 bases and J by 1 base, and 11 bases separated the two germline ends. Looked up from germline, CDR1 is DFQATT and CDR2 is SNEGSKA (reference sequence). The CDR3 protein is CSAAKRGTDTQYF. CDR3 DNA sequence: TGCAGTGCCGCGAAACGGGGCACAGATACGCAGTATTTT.

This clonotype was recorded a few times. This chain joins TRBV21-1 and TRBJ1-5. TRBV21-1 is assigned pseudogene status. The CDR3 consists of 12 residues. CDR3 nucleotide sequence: TGTGCCAGCAGCAAACCGATTCAGCCCCAGCATTTT. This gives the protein CASSKPIQPQHF.

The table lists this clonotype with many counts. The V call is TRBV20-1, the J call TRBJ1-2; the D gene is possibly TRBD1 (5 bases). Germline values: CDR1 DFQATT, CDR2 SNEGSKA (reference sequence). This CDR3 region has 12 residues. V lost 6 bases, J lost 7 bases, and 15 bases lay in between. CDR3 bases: TGCAGTGCGCCCCGCGGGGCCGGTGGCTACACCTTC. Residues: CSAPRGAGGYTF.

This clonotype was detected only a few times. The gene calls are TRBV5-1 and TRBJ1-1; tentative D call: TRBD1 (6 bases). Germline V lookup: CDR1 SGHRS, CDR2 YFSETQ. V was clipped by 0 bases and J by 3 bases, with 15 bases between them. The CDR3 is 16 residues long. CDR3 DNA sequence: TGCGCCAGCAGCTTGGTGGGTGGGGGGGCGGACACTGAAGCTTTCTTT. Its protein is CASSLVGGGADTEAFF.

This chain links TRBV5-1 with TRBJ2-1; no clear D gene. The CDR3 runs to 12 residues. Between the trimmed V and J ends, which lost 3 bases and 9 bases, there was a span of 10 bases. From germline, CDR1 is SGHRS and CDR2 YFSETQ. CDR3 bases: TGCGCCAGCAGCTCGGCACTGGCTGAGCAGTTCTTC. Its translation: CASSSALAEQFF. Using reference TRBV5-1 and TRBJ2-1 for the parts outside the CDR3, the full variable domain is KAGVTQTPRYLIKTRGQQVTLSCSPISGHRSVSWYQQTPGQGLQFLFEYFSETQRNKGNFPGRFSGRQFSNSRSEMNVSTLELGDSALYLCASSSALAEQFFGPGTRLTVL.

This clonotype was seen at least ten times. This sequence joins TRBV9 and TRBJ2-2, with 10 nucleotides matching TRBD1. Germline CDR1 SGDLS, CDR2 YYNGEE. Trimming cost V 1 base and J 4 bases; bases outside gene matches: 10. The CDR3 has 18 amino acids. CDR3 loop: CASSVTPRDRGSTGELFF. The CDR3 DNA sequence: TGTGCCAGCAGCGTAACCCCCCGGGACAGGGGAAGCACCGGGGAGCTGTTTTTT.

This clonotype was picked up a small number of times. The CDR3 region is CSALSPREQFF. The CDR3 nucleotides are TGCAGTGCGCTCTCTCCGCGGGAGCAGTTCTTC. The chain joins TRBV20-1 to TRBJ2-1, with D unresolved. Germline V gene data show CDR1 as DFQATT and CDR2 as SNEGSKA (reference sequence). Trimming cost V 6 bases and J 10 bases, with 13 bases left between them. CDR3 length equals 11 residues.

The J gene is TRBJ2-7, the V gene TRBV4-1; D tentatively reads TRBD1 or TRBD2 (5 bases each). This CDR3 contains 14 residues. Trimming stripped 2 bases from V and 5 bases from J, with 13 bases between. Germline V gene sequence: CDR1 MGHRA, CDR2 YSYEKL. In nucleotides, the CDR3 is TGCGCCAGCAGCCAATATACCGGGGCCGACGAGCAGTACTTC. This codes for CASSQYTGADEQYF.

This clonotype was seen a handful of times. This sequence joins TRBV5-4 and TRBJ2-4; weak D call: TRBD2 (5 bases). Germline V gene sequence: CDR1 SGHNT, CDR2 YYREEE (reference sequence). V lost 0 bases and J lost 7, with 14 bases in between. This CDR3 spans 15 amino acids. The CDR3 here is CASSLGEGLGNIQYF. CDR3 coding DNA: TGTGCCAGCAGCTTGGGAGAGGGTTTGGGGAACATTCAGTACTTC.

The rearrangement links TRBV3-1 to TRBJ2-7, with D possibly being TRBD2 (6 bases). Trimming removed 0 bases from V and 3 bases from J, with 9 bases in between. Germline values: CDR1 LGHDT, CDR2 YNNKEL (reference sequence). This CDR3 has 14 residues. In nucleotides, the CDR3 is TGTGCCAGCAGCCAAGATCTGGGAGGCTACGAGCAGTACTTC. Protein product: CASSQDLGGYEQYF.

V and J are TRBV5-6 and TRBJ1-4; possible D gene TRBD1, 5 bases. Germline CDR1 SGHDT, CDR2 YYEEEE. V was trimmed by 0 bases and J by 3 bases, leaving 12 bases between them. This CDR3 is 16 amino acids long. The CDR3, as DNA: TGTGCCAGCAGCTTGGGACCTAGGGGTGCTAATGAAAAACTGTTTTTT. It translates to CASSLGPRGANEKLFF.

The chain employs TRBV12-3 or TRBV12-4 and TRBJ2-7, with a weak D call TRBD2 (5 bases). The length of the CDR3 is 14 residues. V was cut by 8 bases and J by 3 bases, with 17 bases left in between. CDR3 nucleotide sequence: TGTGCCAGCGTGCCACCCGGACTCTACTACGAGCAGTACTTC. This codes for CASVPPGLYYEQYF.

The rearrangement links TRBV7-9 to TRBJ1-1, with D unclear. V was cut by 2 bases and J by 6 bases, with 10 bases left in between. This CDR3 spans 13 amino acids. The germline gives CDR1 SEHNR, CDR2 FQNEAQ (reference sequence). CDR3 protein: CASSLPPPAEAFF. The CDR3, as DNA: TGTGCCAGCAGCTTACCCCCCCCCGCTGAAGCTTTCTTT.

CDR3 bases: TGTGCCAGCAGCTTAGCGTGGCGGCTAACCAGCTCCTACGAGCAGTACTTC. This translates into CASSLAWRLTSSYEQYF. This rearrangement joins TRBV7-9 to TRBJ2-7; unclear D gene. The germline V and J ends were trimmed by 0 bases and 0 bases, with 15 bases remaining between them. The CDR3 runs 17 residues. Germline loops: CDR1 SEHNR, CDR2 FQNEAQ (reference sequence).

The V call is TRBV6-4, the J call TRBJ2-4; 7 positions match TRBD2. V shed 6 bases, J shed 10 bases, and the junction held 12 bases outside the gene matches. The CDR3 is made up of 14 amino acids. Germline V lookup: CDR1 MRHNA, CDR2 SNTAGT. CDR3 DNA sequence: TGTGCCAGCAGCCTATTCATGGGGGAGGGGATTCAGTACTTC. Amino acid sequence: CASSLFMGEGIQYF.

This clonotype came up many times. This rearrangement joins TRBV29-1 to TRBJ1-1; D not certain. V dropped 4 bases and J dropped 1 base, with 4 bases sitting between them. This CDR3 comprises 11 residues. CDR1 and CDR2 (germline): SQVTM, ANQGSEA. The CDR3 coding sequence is TGCAGCGTTGCGCAGAACACTGAAGCTTTCTTT. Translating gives CSVAQNTEAFF.

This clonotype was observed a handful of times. CDR3 sequence: CASSLSGPPEGAEAFF. CDR3 DNA sequence: TGTGCCAGCAGCTTATCGGGACCGCCTGAGGGGGCTGAAGCTTTCTTT. This rearrangement joins TRBV11-1 to TRBJ1-1; TRBD1 might be the D (6 bases). This CDR3 spans 16 amino acids. Per the germline V gene, CDR1 is SGHAT and CDR2 is FQDESV (reference sequence). V was cut by 2 bases and J by 6 bases, with 19 bases left in between.

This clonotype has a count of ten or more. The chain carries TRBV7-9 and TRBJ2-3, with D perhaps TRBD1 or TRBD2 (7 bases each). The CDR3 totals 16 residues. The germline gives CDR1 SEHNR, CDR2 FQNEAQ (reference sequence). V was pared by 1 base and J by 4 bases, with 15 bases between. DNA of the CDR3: TGTGCCAGCAGCTTAGACAGGGGTGCGGGGGCAGATACGCAGTATTTT. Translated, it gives CASSLDRGAGADTQYF.

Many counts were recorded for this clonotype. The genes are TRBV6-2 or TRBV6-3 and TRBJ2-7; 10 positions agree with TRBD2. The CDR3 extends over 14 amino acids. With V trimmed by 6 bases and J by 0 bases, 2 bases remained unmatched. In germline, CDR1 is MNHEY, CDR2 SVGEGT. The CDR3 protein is CASRSSGSSYEQYF. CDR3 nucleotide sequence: TGTGCCAGCAGATCTAGCGGGAGCTCCTACGAGCAGTACTTC.